The 27 T cell receptor beta chains below come from one sample, sequenced in a study of cytomegalovirus exposure and HLA in healthy donors. With 60 Vbeta and 13 Jbeta primers, the PCR was carried out. Assay used: immunoSEQ multiplex PCR; TCRdb lists only in-frame clones, some missing. The table lists about 110,000 clones, roughly three quarters of them singletons, with more than 6% in the top ten. Sequencing used PBMCs. These receptor sequences come from a woman aged 45 to 65 in good health and CMV-seropositive.

V is TRBV7-2 and J is TRBJ2-7, with TRBD1 matching 8 bases. V lost 4 bases to trimming and J lost 2 bases; unmatched junction nucleotides: 4. CDR1 is SGHTA, CDR2 FQGNSA, per germline. This CDR3 is built from 14 residues. CDR3 loop: CASSSQGATYEQYF. The CDR3 DNA is TGTGCCAGCAGCTCTCAGGGGGCGACCTACGAGCAGTACTTC. Combining the CDR3 with reference TRBV7-2 and TRBJ2-7 gives the whole variable domain GAGVSQSPSNKVTEKGKDVELRCDPISGHTALYWYRQSLGQGLEFLIYFQGNSAPDKSGLPSDRFSAERTGGSVSTLTIQRTQQEDSAVYLCASSSQGATYEQYFGPGTRLTVT.

This chain uses TRBV5-1 with TRBJ1-2; 8 bases fit TRBD1. The trim removed 3 bases at V and 3 bases at J, leaving 13 bases unmatched. This CDR3 region has 17 residues. The germline V gene has CDR1 SGHRS and CDR2 YFSETQ. This CDR3 reads CASSSRRPEDRDYGYTF. DNA of the CDR3: TGCGCCAGCAGCTCCCGCCGCCCAGAGGACAGGGACTATGGCTACACCTTC.

The chain employs TRBV7-9 and TRBJ2-7; tentative D call: TRBD1 (5 bases). The CDR3 extends over 16 amino acids. V dropped 5 bases and J dropped 3 bases, with 20 bases sitting between them. Germline V gene lookup returns CDR1 SEHNR and CDR2 FQNEAQ (reference sequence). The CDR3 region is CASSALRGPRDYEQYF. CDR3 sequence (DNA): TGTGCCAGCAGCGCTCTACGAGGACCCAGGGACTACGAGCAGTACTTC.

The chain carries TRBV18 and TRBJ1-5, with D possibly TRBD1 on 6 matching bases. The CDR3 loop spans 15 amino acids. CDR1 and CDR2 from the germline V gene are KGHSH and LQKENI. The V end lost 2 bases, the J end lost 7 bases, and 15 bases lay between the germline ends. As DNA, the CDR3 is TGTGCCAGCTCACCAAACCGGCAGGGGCAACAGCCCCAGCATTTT. Amino acids: CASSPNRQGQQPQHF. The whole variable domain, filled in from reference TRBV18 and TRBJ1-5, reads NAGVMQNPRHLVRRRGQEARLRCSPMKGHSHVYWYRQLPEEGLKFMVYLQKENIIDESGMPKERFSAEFPKEGPSILRIQQVVRGDSAAYFCASSPNRQGQQPQHFGDGTRLSIL.

This chain links TRBV5-6 with TRBJ1-3; perhaps TRBD1 as D (5 bases). Deletions cut 1 base from V and 1 base from J, with 12 bases between. Germline V lookup: CDR1 SGHDT, CDR2 YYEEEE. This CDR3 has 16 residues. CDR3 bases: TGTGCCAGCAGCTTGACGGGGGATTGGTCTGGAAACACCATATATTTT. Translation gives CASSLTGDWSGNTIYF.

The genes are TRBV13 and TRBJ2-1; 7 bases agree with TRBD2. V shed 4 bases, J shed 8 bases, and the junction held 5 bases outside the gene matches. Germline assignment: CDR1 PRHDT and CDR2 FYEKMQ (reference sequence). The CDR3 is 13 amino acids. The CDR3 protein is CASSYQREDEQFF. Written as DNA, the CDR3 is TGTGCCAGCAGCTACCAACGGGAGGATGAGCAGTTCTTC. The complete variable domain, with remaining parts taken from reference TRBV13 and TRBJ2-1, reads AAGVIQSPRHLIKEKRETATLKCYPIPRHDTVYWYQQGPGQDPQFLISFYEKMQSDKGSIPDRFSAQQFSDYHSELNMSSLELGDSALYFCASSYQREDEQFFGPGTRLTVL.

V is TRBV5-4 and J is TRBJ2-1, with unresolved D. Germline V CDR1 and CDR2: SGHNT, YYREEE (reference sequence). The CDR3 spans 13 residues. Trimming pared 7 bases from V and 4 bases from J, leaving 12 bases between. The CDR3: CASHQRDYNEQFF. CDR3 in DNA: TGTGCCAGCCACCAGCGAGATTACAATGAGCAGTTCTTC.

The chain links TRBV9 to TRBJ2-5, with TRBD2 matching 10 bases. Germline V gene lookup returns CDR1 SGDLS and CDR2 YYNGEE. V lost 4 bases to trimming and J lost 5 bases; unmatched junction nucleotides: 5. The CDR3 is made up of 14 amino acids. The CDR3 DNA is TGTGCCAGCAGCCTCAGCGGGGGGGCCGAGACCCAGTACTTC. Translating it yields CASSLSGGAETQYF. The full variable domain, with the rest looked up from reference TRBV9 and TRBJ2-5, is DSGVTQTPKHLITATGQRVTLRCSPRSGDLSVYWYQQSLDQGLQFLIQYYNGEERAKGNILERFSAQQFPDLHSELNLSSLELGDSALYFCASSLSGGAETQYFGPGTRLLVL.

This clone was observed a few times. The V and J genes are TRBV5-1 and TRBJ2-5; tentative D call: TRBD1 (5 bases). V was pared by 6 bases and J by 4 bases, with 13 bases between. This CDR3 contains 13 residues. Germline V gives CDR1 SGHRS, CDR2 YFSETQ. The CDR3 protein is CASTLQDGETQYF. CDR3 coding DNA: TGCGCCAGCACGTTACAGGACGGAGAGACCCAGTACTTC.

The chain couples TRBV4-2 to TRBJ2-7; 8 bases agree with TRBD2. The ends lost 4 bases at V and 2 bases at J; junction bases unmatched: 7. Germline-derived CDR1 and CDR2 are LGHNA and YNFKEQ. The CDR3 has 15 residues. CDR3 DNA sequence: TGTGCCAGCAGCCGGTCACTAGCGGCCCCCTACGAGCAGTACTTC. It specifies CASSRSLAAPYEQYF.

The chain combines TRBV11-2 with TRBJ2-5; 10 nucleotides match TRBD1. The closer fit of TRBJ2-7 to the DNA end suggests the J call may be wrong. The CDR3 totals 15 residues. Germline V gene sequence: CDR1 SGHAT, CDR2 FQNNGV. The CDR3 protein is CASSPGQGRTYEQYF. The CDR3 coding sequence is TGTGCCAGCAGCCCGGGACAGGGGAGGACCTACGAGCAGTACTTC.

The rearrangement links TRBV18 to TRBJ2-4, with D perhaps matching TRBD2 (6 bases). The V and J ends lost 2 bases and 8 bases respectively, with 10 bases between them. CDR3 size: 13 residues. Germline assignment: CDR1 KGHSH and CDR2 LQKENI. The DNA of the CDR3 is TGTGCCAGCTCACCAAGAAGGGAGGACATTCAGTACTTC. As protein: CASSPRREDIQYF.

The chain joins TRBV25-1 to TRBJ2-1, with 9 bases matching TRBD2. Germline V gene sequence: CDR1 MGHDK, CDR2 SYGVNS. V gave up 6 bases and J gave up 15 bases; unmatched junction bases: 12. This CDR3 spans 13 amino acids. CDR3 region: CASREREAQSLFF. In DNA, the CDR3 is TGTGCCAGCAGGGAGCGGGAGGCACAGTCTTTGTTCTTC.

The gene calls are TRBV2 and TRBJ2-5; D gene ambiguous. The V end was cut by 11 bases, the J end by 5 bases, with 15 bases between. CDR1 and CDR2 from the germline V gene are SNHLY and FYNNEI. This CDR3 is built from 12 residues. The DNA of the CDR3 is TGTGCCTCCTCAGGTCAGACGGAGACCCAGTACTTC. It encodes CASSGQTETQYF. Combining the CDR3 with reference TRBV2 and TRBJ2-5 gives the whole variable domain EPEVTQTPSHQVTQMGQEVILRCVPISNHLYFYWYRQILGQKVEFLVSFYNNEISEKSEIFDDQFSVERPDGSNFTLKIRSTKLEDSAMYFCASSGQTETQYFGPGTRLLVL.

This clone was detected only a few times. This CDR3 is CASIISGDYGGNPAVSGNTIYF. The CDR3 nucleotides are TGCGCCAGCATAATATCCGGGGACTACGGGGGGAACCCTGCCGTCTCTGGAAACACCATATATTTT. The J gene is TRBJ1-3, the V gene TRBV10-1; a possible D gene is TRBD1 (5 bases). Germline V gene sequence: CDR1 WNHNN, CDR2 SYGVQD (reference sequence). Trimming removed 7 bases at V and 0 bases at J, with 34 bases between. The CDR3 extends over 22 amino acids.

V is TRBV7-2 and J is TRBJ2-3, with TRBD2 identical over 12 bases. This CDR3 is built from 13 residues. Germline CDR1 is SGHTA and CDR2 is FQGNSA. With V trimmed by 4 bases and J by 14 bases, 7 bases remained unmatched. In DNA form, the CDR3 reads TGTGCCAGCAGCTCAACTAGCGGGGGGCCAAGGTATTTT. It is translated as CASSSTSGGPRYF.

This clone has just a few counts. The chain combines TRBV2 with TRBJ2-1, with D unresolved. Germline-derived CDR1 and CDR2 are SNHLY and FYNNEI. With 1 base removed from V and 3 bases from J, the gap between germline ends came to 4 bases. The CDR3 is 13 residues long. The CDR3 spells CASSEGSYNEQFF. The CDR3 DNA reads TGTGCCAGCAGTGAAGGTAGCTACAATGAGCAGTTCTTC.

The chain employs TRBV2 and TRBJ2-3, with TRBD2 identical over 8 bases. The ends lost 7 bases at V and 1 base at J; junction bases unmatched: 4. CDR3 length: 14 residues. The V gene's germline CDR1 is SNHLY and CDR2 FYNNEI. CDR3 nucleotide sequence: TGTGCCAGCAACGGGGGGGATGGCACAGATACGCAGTATTTT. It encodes CASNGGDGTDTQYF.

The rearrangement joins TRBV7-9 to TRBJ2-3; possibly TRBD1 for D (5 bases). There are 16 residues in the CDR3. V dropped 5 bases and J dropped 6 bases, with 21 bases sitting between them. Germline V gives CDR1 SEHNR, CDR2 FQNEAQ (reference sequence). CDR3 sequence reads: CASSQGAVLPHDTQYF. DNA for the CDR3: TGTGCCAGCAGCCAAGGGGCTGTGCTTCCCCACGATACGCAGTATTTT. Full variable domain (outside the CDR3, taken from reference TRBV7-9 and TRBJ2-3): DTGVSQNPRHKITKRGQNVTFRCDPISEHNRLYWYRQTLGQGPEFLTYFQNEAQLEKSRLLSDRFSAERPKGSFSTLEIQRTEQGDSAMYLCASSQGAVLPHDTQYFGPGTRLTVL.

V is TRBV7-6 and J is TRBJ1-2; a possible D gene is TRBD1 (6 bases). The CDR3 runs to 16 residues. V was pared by 8 bases and J by 2 bases, with 21 bases between. Looked up from germline, CDR1 is SGHVS and CDR2 is FNYEAQ. The CDR3 sequence is CASSPRTEAFNYGYTF. CDR3 in DNA: TGTGCCAGCTCCCCAAGGACAGAGGCTTTCAACTATGGCTACACCTTC.

This chain connects TRBV18 to TRBJ2-2, with 7 bases aligning to TRBD1. Germline CDR1 is KGHSH and CDR2 is LQKENI. The CDR3 consists of 16 residues. Trimming cost V 6 bases and J 1 base; bases outside gene matches: 8. CDR3 DNA: TGTGCCAGCTCTCGATTCGGGACAGAGAACACCGGGGAGCTGTTTTTT. This codes for CASSRFGTENTGELFF.

This clone has a single count. The rearrangement joins TRBV4-3 to TRBJ2-3; D remains ambiguous. The germline V gene encodes CDR1 LGHNA and CDR2 YSLEER. The CDR3 runs to 13 residues. Trimming removed 5 bases from V and 2 bases from J, with 8 bases in between. The CDR3 loop is CASSSQNTDTQYF. The CDR3 nucleotides are TGCGCCAGCAGCAGCCAAAACACAGATACGCAGTATTTT.

The gene calls are TRBV7-9 and TRBJ1-2, with D uncertain. CDR1 and CDR2 (germline): SEHNR, FQNEAQ (reference sequence). This CDR3 has 13 amino acids. The V gene lost 5 bases and the J gene lost 4 bases, with 11 bases spanning the gap. The CDR3 sequence is CASSTAGIYGYTF. DNA of the CDR3: TGTGCCAGCAGCACGGCGGGTATCTATGGCTACACCTTC.

The chain carries TRBV7-9 and TRBJ2-7; weak D call: TRBD1 (5 bases). CDR3 size: 13 residues. The V gene lost 3 bases and the J gene lost 3 bases, with 9 bases spanning the gap. The germline V gene has CDR1 SEHNR and CDR2 FQNEAQ (reference sequence). The CDR3 region is CASSLKGFYEQYF. CDR3 DNA: TGTGCCAGCAGCTTGAAGGGGTTCTACGAGCAGTACTTC.

Written as DNA, the CDR3 is TGCAGTGGGAGCAGCAAGACTGAAGCTTTCTTT. It encodes CSGSSKTEAFF. The chain employs TRBV20-1 and TRBJ1-1; D unresolved. Germline V gene data show CDR1 as DFQATT and CDR2 as SNEGSKA (reference sequence). V was shortened by 7 bases and J by 5 bases, with 11 bases between the two germline ends. The CDR3 is 11 amino acids.

The V gene is TRBV10-3, the J gene TRBJ1-1; 8 bases align to TRBD1. V dropped 6 bases and J dropped 5; count of bases not matched to a gene: 2. CDR1 and CDR2 (germline): ENHRY, SYGVKD. The CDR3 has 12 amino acids. CDR3 DNA: TGTGCCATCAGGGGGACAGGAACTGAAGCTTTCTTT. Translated, it gives CAIRGTGTEAFF.

The chain couples TRBV11-2 to TRBJ1-3; no reliable D call. Germline CDR1 is SGHAT and CDR2 is FQNNGV. CDR3 size: 13 residues. V gave up 3 bases and J gave up 5 bases, with 8 bases separating them. CDR3 nucleotide sequence: TGTGCCAGCAGCTTCGAGCATCGAAACACCATATATTTT. Its protein product is CASSFEHRNTIYF. Together with reference TRBV11-2 and TRBJ1-3, the CDR3 gives the full variable domain: EAGVAQSPRYKIIEKRQSVAFWCNPISGHATLYWYQQILGQGPKLLIQFQNNGVVDDSQLPKDRFSAERLKGVDSTLKIQPAKLEDSAVYLCASSFEHRNTIYFGEGSWLTVV.